This T cell receptor (beta chain) was sequenced during a study of cytomegalovirus exposure and HLA in healthy donors. General study findings and limits: Later on, a genetic analysis was performed. It linked a missense variant in DCLRE1C with V- and J-gene trimming of TCR beta. Later work found that TCR association rates differed between HLA loci; DRB1 had the most and HLA-C the fewest.

Comment on this clone: What it recognizes is unknown.

PCR amplification relied on 60 Vbeta primers (plus 13 Jbeta primers). Libraries were prepared by immunoSEQ multiplex PCR; TCRdb keeps only in-frame clonotypes and omits some of them. The data show some 87,000 clones, over 70% seen once. Sequenced: PBMCs. The sequence came from a man between 50 and 59 years old in good health and CMV-seropositive.

This CDR3 is CASSPRAGGDSPLHF. The DNA for the CDR3 is TGTGCCAGTAGCCCAAGGGCAGGGGGCGACTCACCCCTCCACTTT. This chain uses TRBV19 with TRBJ1-6; TRBD1 matches at 8 bases. Germline V gene lookup returns CDR1 LNHDA and CDR2 SQIVND (reference sequence). CDR3 length: 15 amino acids. J gave up 10 bases and V 6 bases, and 11 bases lay outside the gene matches. Together with reference TRBV19 and TRBJ1-6, the CDR3 gives the full variable domain: DGGITQSPKYLFRKEGQNVTLSCEQNLNHDAMYWYRQDPGQGLRLIYYSQIVNDFQKGDIAEGYSVSREKKESFPLTVTSAQKNPTAFYLCASSPRAGGDSPLHFGNGTRLTVT.